This T cell receptor (beta chain) comes out of a study of cytomegalovirus exposure and HLA in healthy donors. Study background: Earlier, roughly 180 million T cells were analyzed, and fewer than 120 million unique TCR beta sequences were found among them. About four fifths of 300 to 450 genotyped donors fell in the Caucasian-associated ancestry cluster.

In the PCR, 60 Vbeta and 13 Jbeta primers were used. In the original processing: An analysis that came later counted 77 million or so unique TCR beta chains, around 10 million shared. Measured with immunoSEQ multiplex PCR; TCRdb has only the in-frame clones, and not every one. V, J and clone size were drawn from that table, and D and trimming were deduced from the DNA. The sample has about 130,000 clones, more than 75% seen once. Study results and caveats: In a later analysis, TCR beta V- and J-gene trimming was associated with a missense DCLRE1C variant.

The CDR3 runs 15 residues. Trimming pared 4 bases from V and 6 bases from J, leaving 16 bases between. Germline V gene sequence: CDR1 SGHRS, CDR2 YFSETQ. A remark on this clone: No antigen is known for it.

This sequence was found in a female donor in good health and CMV-seronegative. The V and J genes are TRBV5-1 and TRBJ2-2; tentative D call: TRBD2 (5 bases). Sequenced: PBMCs. The CDR3, as DNA: TGCGCCAGCAGCCCCCCCTCCGGGATCGCCGGGGAGCTGTTTTTT. Protein: CASSPPSGIAGELFF.